Following are 11 T cell receptor beta chains from one sample sequenced in a study of post-analysis software for immune sequencing data. Study outcomes and limitations: Higher frequency in patients than in controls was seen for about five TRBV segments, with TRBV5-6, TRBV5-1 and TRBV20-1 among them.

Prepared libraries of TCR beta cDNA carried unique molecular identifiers. Via MiXCR, TCRdb re-called the PCR reads, giving one row per CDR3 protein. Of roughly 800,000 distinct CDR3 sequences listed, roughly 50% are singletons. What these receptors recognize is not known. Sequencing used blood. These receptors all stem from a girl between 10 and 17 years old with multiple sclerosis.

The chain combines TRBV6-5 with TRBJ2-7, with 10 bases lining up with TRBD1. Germline assignment: CDR1 MNHEY and CDR2 SVGAGI. Losses at the gene ends were 11 bases for V and 0 bases for J; bases not matched to a gene: 7. The CDR3 runs 14 residues. CDR3 protein: CAGRRTGGSYEQYF. The CDR3 region has the DNA TGTGCCGGCCGTAGGACAGGGGGCTCCTACGAGCAGTACTTC.

As regards this clonotype: The junction and the germline gene differ at one end; a read error may be behind it. In DNA form, the CDR3 reads TGTGCCAGCAGTGAACTTGGGGGAGGGCCACGAGAGGCCCAGTACTTC. Translation: CASSELGGGPREAQYF. This chain connects TRBV25-1 to TRBJ2-5; 7 nucleotides match TRBD2. Germline CDR1 MGHDK, CDR2 SYGVNS. This CDR3 is 16 amino acids long.

The chain uses TRBV2 and TRBJ2-7, with 9 bases identical to TRBD1. The J segment lost 7 bases and the V segment lost 6 bases, leaving 7 bases of the junction unmatched. This CDR3 contains 13 residues. CDR1 is SNHLY and CDR2 is FYNNEI in the germline V gene. In DNA form, the CDR3 reads TGTGCCAGCAGATACGACAGGGGGACGGAGCAGTACTTC. This encodes CASRYDRGTEQYF.

This chain uses TRBV28 with TRBJ1-2; weak D call: TRBD1 (5 bases). V lost 5 bases and J lost 3, with 10 bases in between. Germline lookup yields CDR1 MDHEN and CDR2 SYDVKM. The CDR3 length is 13 residues. Here the CDR3 reads CASSEGVDYGYTF. The CDR3 DNA reads as TGTGCCAGCAGTGAAGGGGTTGACTATGGCTACACCTTC.

V is TRBV20-1 and J is TRBJ2-3, with 7 bases identical to TRBD2. Germline-derived CDR1 and CDR2 are DFQATT and SNEGSKA (reference sequence). V shed 6 bases, J shed 1 base, and the junction held 7 bases outside the gene matches. This CDR3 has 14 amino acids. CDR3 in amino acids: CSALTSQGTDTQYF. The CDR3 DNA follows: TGCAGTGCGCTGACTAGCCAGGGCACAGATACGCAGTATTTT.

This clonotype was counted a few times. The CDR3, as DNA: TGCAGCGTTGATAAGGGAAGCACAGATACGCAGTATTTT. Amino acid sequence: CSVDKGSTDTQYF. The V and J genes are TRBV29-1 and TRBJ2-3; D uncertain. The V gene lost 3 bases and the J gene lost 0 bases, with 7 bases spanning the gap. CDR3 length: 13 amino acids. Per germline, CDR1 SQVTM and CDR2 ANQGSEA.

This chain connects TRBV29-1 to TRBJ2-7; 7 nucleotides match TRBD1. There are 11 residues in the CDR3. V lost 6 bases and J lost 7; bases outside the gene matches: 6. The germline V gene has CDR1 SQVTM and CDR2 ANQGSEA. Written as DNA, the CDR3 is TGCAGCGTGGAGACAGGGAAAGAGCAGTACTTC. Amino acids: CSVETGKEQYF.

This clonotype appeared a few times. The V and J genes are TRBV4-1 and TRBJ2-1; D call uncertain. The DNA end is more similar to TRBJ2-7, so the J call may be wrong. This CDR3 comprises 17 residues. Germline V gives CDR1 MGHRA, CDR2 YSYEKL. The CDR3 here is CASSQDPIAELYNEQYF. The CDR3 DNA sequence: TGCGCCAGCAGCCAAGATCCCATCGCCGAACTTTACAATGAGCAGTACTTC.

The rearrangement links TRBV4-3 to TRBJ1-2; D possibly corresponds to TRBD1 (6 bases). The ends were cut back, 0 bases at V and 6 bases at J, with 11 bases in the middle. The V gene's germline CDR1 is LGHNA and CDR2 YSLEER. The CDR3 is made up of 14 amino acids. The CDR3 protein is CASSQDRGADGYTF. CDR3 in DNA: TGCGCCAGCAGCCAAGATAGGGGGGCTGATGGCTACACCTTC.

This rearrangement joins TRBV28 to TRBJ1-6; D gene ambiguous. Germline CDR1 and CDR2: MDHEN and SYDVKM. The V gene lost 5 bases and the J gene lost 0 bases, with 11 bases spanning the gap. The CDR3 sequence is 16 residues long. The CDR3 loop is CASSPTANSYNSPLHF. Written as DNA, the CDR3 is TGTGCCAGCAGTCCCACAGCTAACTCCTATAATTCACCCCTCCACTTT.

There are a few counts of this clonotype. The chain combines TRBV29-1 with TRBJ2-1; D possibly corresponds to TRBD2 (6 bases). The CDR3 has 13 residues. V lost 4 bases, J lost 6 bases, and 13 bases lay in between. The germline CDR1 and CDR2 sequences are SQVTM and ANQGSEA. CDR3 loop: CSVGVAEFNEQFF. The CDR3 region has the DNA TGCAGCGTTGGGGTAGCGGAGTTCAATGAGCAGTTCTTC.